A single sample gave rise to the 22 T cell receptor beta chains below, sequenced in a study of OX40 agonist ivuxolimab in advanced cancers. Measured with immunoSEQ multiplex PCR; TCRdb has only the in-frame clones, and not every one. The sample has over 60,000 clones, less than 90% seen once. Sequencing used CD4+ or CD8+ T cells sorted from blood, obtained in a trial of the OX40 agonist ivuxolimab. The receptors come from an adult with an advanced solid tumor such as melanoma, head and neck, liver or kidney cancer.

Here the CDR3 reads CAPGGPGTPYGYTF. As DNA, the CDR3 is TGTGCCCCGGGGGGGCCCGGGACACCTTATGGCTACACCTTC. The genes are TRBV19 and TRBJ1-2; a weak D match, TRBD1 (6 bases). In germline, CDR1 is LNHDA, CDR2 SQIVND (reference sequence). This CDR3 has 14 residues. V was cut by 11 bases and J by 5 bases, with 21 bases left in between.

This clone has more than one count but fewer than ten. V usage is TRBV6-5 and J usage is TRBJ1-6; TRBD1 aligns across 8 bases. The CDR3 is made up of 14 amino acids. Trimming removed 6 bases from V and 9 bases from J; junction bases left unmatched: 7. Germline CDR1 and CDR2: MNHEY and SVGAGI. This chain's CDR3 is CASRRTGPLSPLHF. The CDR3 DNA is TGTGCCAGCAGAAGGACAGGGCCACTTTCACCCCTCCACTTT.

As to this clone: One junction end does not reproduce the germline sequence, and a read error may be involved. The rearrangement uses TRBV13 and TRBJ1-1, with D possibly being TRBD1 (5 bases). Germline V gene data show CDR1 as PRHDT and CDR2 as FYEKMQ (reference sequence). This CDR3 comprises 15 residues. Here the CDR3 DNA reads TGTGCCAGCAGCTTACGCAGGGTAAGGAACACTGAAGCTTCCTTT. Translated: CASSLRRVRNTEASF.

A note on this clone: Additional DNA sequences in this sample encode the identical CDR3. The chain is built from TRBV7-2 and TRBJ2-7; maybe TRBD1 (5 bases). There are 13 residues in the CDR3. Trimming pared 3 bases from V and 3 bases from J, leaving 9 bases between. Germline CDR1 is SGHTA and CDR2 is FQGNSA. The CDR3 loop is CASSLGHLYEQYF. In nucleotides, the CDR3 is TGTGCCAGCAGCTTGGGGCACCTCTACGAGCAGTACTTC. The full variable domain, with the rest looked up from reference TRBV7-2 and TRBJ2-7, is GAGVSQSPSNKVTEKGKDVELRCDPISGHTALYWYRQSLGQGLEFLIYFQGNSAPDKSGLPSDRFSAERTGGSVSTLTIQRTQQEDSAVYLCASSLGHLYEQYFGPGTRLTVT.

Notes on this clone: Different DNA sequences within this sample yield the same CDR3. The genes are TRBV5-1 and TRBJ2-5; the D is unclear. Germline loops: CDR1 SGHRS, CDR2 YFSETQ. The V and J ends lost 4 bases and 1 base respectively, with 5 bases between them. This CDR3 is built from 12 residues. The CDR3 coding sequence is TGCGCCAGCAGCCTCCGCCAAGAGACCCAGTACTTC. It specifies CASSLRQETQYF. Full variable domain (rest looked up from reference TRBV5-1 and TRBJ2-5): KAGVTQTPRYLIKTRGQQVTLSCSPISGHRSVSWYQQTPGQGLQFLFEYFSETQRNKGNFPGRFSGRQFSNSRSEMNVSTLELGDSALYLCASSLRQETQYFGPGTRLLVL.

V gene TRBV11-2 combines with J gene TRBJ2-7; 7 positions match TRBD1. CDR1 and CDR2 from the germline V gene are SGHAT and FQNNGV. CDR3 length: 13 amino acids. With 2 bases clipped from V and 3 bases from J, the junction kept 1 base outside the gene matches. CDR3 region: CASSLQGVYEQYF. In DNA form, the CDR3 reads TGTGCCAGCAGCTTACAGGGGGTCTACGAGCAGTACTTC.

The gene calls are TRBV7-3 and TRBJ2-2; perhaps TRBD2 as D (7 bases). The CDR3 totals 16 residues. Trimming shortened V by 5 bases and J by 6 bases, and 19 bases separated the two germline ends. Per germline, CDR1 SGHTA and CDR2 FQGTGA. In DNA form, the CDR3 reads TGTGCCAGCAGCCCGCGACCGGGGGGCTCATCCGGGGAGCTGTTTTTT. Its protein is CASSPRPGGSSGELFF.

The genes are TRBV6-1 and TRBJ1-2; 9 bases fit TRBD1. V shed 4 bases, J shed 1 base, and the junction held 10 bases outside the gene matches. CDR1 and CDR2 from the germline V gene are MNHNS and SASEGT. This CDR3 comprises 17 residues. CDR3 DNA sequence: TGTGCCAGCAGTGCCCAAACAGGGGGCGAGGTTAACTATGGCTACACCTTC. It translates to CASSAQTGGEVNYGYTF.

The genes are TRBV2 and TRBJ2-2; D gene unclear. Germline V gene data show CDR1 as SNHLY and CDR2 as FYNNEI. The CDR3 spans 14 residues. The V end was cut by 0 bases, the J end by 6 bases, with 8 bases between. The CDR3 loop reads CASSEAPVAGELFF. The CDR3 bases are TGTGCCAGCAGTGAAGCTCCTGTAGCCGGGGAGCTGTTTTTT.

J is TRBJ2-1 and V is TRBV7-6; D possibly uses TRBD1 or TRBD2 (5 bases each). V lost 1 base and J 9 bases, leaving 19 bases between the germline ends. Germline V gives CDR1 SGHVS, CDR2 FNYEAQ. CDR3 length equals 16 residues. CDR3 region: CASSLEAGAVQGEQFF. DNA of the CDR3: TGTGCCAGCAGCTTAGAGGCCGGGGCGGTTCAGGGTGAGCAGTTCTTC.

The CDR3 spells CAAGKQGEGTEAFF. The CDR3 DNA reads TGTGCCGCCGGGAAACAGGGGGAAGGTACTGAAGCTTTCTTT. J is TRBJ1-1 and V is TRBV10-3; 8 bases align to TRBD1. The J segment lost 5 bases and the V segment lost 11 bases, leaving 13 bases of the junction unmatched. The CDR3 sequence is 14 residues long. Per the germline V gene, CDR1 is ENHRY and CDR2 is SYGVKD.

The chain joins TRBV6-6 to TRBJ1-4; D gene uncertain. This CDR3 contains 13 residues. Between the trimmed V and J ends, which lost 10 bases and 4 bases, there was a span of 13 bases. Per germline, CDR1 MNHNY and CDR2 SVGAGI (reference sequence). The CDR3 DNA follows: TGTGCCAACGCGGCAGCCTTTAATGAAAAACTGTTTTTT. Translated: CANAAAFNEKLFF.

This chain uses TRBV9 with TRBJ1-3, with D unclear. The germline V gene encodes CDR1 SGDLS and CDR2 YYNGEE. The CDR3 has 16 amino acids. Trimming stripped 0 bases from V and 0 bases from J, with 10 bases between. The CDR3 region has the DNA TGTGCCAGCAGCGTAGACCCGGTGATCTCTGGAAACACCATATATTTT. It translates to CASSVDPVISGNTIYF. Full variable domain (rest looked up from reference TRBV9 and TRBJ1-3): DSGVTQTPKHLITATGQRVTLRCSPRSGDLSVYWYQQSLDQGLQFLIQYYNGEERAKGNILERFSAQQFPDLHSELNLSSLELGDSALYFCASSVDPVISGNTIYFGEGSWLTVV.

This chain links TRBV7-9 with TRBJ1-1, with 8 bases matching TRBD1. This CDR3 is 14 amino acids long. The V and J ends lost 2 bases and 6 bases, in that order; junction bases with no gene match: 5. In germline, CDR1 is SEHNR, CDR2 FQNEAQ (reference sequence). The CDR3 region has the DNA TGTGCCAGCAGCTTACAGGGGGCTCTCCCTGAAGCTTTCTTT. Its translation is CASSLQGALPEAFF.

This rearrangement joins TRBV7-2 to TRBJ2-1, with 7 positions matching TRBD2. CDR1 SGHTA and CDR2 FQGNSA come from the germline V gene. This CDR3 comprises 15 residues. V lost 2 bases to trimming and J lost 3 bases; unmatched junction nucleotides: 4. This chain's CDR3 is CASSLSGALYNEQFF. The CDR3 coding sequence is TGTGCCAGCAGCTTAAGCGGGGCCCTCTACAATGAGCAGTTCTTC.

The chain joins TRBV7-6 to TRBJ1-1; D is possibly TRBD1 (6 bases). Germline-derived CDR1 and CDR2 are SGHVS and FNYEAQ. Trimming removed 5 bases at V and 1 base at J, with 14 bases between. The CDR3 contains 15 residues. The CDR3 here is CASSPRGSENTEAFF. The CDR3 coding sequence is TGTGCCAGCAGCCCAAGGGGGTCGGAGAACACTGAAGCTTTCTTT.

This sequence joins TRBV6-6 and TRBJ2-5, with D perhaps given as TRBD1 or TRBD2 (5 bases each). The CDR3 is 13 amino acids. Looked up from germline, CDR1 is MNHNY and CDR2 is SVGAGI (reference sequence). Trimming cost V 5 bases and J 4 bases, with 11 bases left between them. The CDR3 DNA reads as TGTGCCAGCAGTCGACCGAGGGGAGAGACCCAGTACTTC. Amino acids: CASSRPRGETQYF.

The CDR3 is CASSLRSQDDTQYF. The CDR3 nucleotides are TGTGCCAGCAGCTTACGAAGCCAGGATGATACGCAGTATTTT. V gene TRBV7-8 combines with J gene TRBJ2-3, with unresolved D. CDR1 and CDR2 (germline): SGHVS, FQNEAQ. The CDR3 runs 14 residues. The V end was cut by 2 bases, the J end by 6 bases, with 12 bases between.

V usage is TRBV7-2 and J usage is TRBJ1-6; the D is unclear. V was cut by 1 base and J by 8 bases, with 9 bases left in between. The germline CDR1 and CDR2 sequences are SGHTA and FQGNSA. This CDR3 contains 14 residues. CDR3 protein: CASSLGWEDSPLHF. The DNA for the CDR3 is TGTGCCAGCAGCTTAGGCTGGGAAGATTCACCCCTCCACTTT.

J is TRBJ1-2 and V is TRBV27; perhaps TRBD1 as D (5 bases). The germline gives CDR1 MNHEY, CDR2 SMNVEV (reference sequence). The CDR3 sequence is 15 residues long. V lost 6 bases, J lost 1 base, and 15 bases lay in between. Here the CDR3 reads CASSRSAGDNYGYTF. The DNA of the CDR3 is TGTGCCAGCAGCAGGAGCGCGGGGGATAACTATGGCTACACCTTC.

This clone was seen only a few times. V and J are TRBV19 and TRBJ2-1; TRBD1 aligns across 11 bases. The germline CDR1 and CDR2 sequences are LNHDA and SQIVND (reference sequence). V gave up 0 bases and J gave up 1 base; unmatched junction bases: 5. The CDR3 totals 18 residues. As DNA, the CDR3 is TGTGCCAGTAGTATAGATGTAGGGGACAGGGGGTCCTACAATGAGCAGTTCTTC. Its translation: CASSIDVGDRGSYNEQFF.

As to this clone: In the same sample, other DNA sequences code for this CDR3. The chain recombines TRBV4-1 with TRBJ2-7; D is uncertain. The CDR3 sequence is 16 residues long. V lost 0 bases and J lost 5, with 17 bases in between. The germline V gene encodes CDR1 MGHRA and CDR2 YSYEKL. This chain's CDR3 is CASSQDQSTFRNEQYF. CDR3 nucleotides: TGCGCCAGCAGCCAAGATCAGTCAACATTCCGGAACGAGCAGTACTTC.